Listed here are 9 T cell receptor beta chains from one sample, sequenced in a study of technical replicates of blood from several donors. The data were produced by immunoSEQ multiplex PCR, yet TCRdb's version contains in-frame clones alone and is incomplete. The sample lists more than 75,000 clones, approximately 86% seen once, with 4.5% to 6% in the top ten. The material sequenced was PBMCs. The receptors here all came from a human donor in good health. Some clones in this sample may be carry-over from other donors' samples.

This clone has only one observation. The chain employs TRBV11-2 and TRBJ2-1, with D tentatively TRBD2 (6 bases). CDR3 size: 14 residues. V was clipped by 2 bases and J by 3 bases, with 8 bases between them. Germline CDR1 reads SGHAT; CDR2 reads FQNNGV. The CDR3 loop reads CASSLNSGYNEQFF. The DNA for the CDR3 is TGTGCCAGCAGCTTAAATAGCGGCTACAATGAGCAGTTCTTC.

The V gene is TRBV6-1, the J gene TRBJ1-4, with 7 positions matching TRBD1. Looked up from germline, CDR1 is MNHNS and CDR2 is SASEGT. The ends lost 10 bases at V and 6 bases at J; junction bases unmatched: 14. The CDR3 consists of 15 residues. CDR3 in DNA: TGTGCCACCTACAGAATAGACAGGGTTGATGAAAAACTGTTTTTT. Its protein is CATYRIDRVDEKLFF.

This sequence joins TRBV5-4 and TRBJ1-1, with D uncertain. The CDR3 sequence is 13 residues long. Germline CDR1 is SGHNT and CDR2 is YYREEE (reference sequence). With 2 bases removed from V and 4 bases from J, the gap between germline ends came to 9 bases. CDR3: CASSFGGGTEAFF. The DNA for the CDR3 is TGTGCCAGCAGCTTTGGAGGAGGCACTGAAGCTTTCTTT.

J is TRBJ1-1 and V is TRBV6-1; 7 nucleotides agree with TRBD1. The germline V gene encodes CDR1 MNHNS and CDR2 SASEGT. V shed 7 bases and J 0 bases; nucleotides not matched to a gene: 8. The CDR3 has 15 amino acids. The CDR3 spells CASTGTAELNTEAFF. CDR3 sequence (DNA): TGTGCCAGCACTGGGACAGCGGAATTGAACACTGAAGCTTTCTTT.

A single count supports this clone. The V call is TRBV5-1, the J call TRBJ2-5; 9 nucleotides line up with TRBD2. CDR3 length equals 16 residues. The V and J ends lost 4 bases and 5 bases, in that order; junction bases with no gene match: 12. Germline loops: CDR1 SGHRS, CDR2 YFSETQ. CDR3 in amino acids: CASSPNLAGLVETQYF. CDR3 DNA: TGCGCCAGCAGCCCCAACCTAGCGGGGCTAGTCGAGACCCAGTACTTC.

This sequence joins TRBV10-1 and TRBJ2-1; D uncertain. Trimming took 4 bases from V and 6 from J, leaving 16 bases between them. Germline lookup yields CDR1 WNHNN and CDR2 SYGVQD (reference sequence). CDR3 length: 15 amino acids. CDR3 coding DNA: TGCGCCAGCAGTGCCTACTGGAGTCGTCCCAATGAGCAGTTCTTC. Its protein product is CASSAYWSRPNEQFF.

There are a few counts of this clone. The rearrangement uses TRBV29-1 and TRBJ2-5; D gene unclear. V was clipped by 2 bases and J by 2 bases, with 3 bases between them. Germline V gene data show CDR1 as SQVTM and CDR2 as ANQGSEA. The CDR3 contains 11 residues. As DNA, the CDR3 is TGCAGCGTTGAACAGCAAGAGACCCAGTACTTC. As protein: CSVEQQETQYF.

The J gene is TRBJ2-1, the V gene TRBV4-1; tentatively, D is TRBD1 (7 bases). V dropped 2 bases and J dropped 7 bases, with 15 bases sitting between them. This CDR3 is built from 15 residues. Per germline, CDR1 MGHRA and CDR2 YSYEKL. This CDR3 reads CASSQHAQGRNEQFF. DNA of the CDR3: TGCGCCAGCAGCCAACACGCACAGGGGAGGAATGAGCAGTTCTTC.

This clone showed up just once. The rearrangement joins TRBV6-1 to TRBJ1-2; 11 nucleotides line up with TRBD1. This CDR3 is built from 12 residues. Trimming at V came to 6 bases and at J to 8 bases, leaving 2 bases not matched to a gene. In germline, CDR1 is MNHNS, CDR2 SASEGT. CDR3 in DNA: TGTGCCAGCAGGCGGACAGGGGGCGGCTACACCTTC. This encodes CASRRTGGGYTF.